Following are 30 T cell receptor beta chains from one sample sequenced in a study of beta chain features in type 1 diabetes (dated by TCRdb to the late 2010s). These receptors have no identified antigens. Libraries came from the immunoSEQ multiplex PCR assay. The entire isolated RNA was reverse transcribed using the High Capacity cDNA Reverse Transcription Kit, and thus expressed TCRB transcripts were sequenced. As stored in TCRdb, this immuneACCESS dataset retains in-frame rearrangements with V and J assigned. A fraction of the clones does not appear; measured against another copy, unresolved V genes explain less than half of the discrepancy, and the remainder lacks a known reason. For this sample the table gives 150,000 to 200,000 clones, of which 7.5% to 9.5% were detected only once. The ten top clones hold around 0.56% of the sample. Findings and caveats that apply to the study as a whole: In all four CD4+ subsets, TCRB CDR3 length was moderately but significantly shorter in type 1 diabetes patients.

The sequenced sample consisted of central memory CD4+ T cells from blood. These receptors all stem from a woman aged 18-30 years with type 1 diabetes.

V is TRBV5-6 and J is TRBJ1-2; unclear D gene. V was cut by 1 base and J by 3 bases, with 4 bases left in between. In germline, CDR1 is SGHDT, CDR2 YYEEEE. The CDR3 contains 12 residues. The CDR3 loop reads CASSLRDYGYTF. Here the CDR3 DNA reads TGTGCCAGCAGCTTGCGCGACTATGGCTACACCTTC.

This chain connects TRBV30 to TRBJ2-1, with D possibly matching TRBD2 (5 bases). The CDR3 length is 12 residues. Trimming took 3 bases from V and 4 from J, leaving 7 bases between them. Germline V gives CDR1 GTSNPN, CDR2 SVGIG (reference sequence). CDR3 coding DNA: TGTGCCTGGAGCGGGATATACAATGAGCAGTTCTTC. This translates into CAWSGIYNEQFF.

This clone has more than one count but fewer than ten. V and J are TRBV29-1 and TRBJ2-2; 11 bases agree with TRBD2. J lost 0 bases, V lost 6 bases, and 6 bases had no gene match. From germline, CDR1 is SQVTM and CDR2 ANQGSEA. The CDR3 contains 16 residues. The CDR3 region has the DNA TGCAGCGTGAAGACTAGCGGGAAGACGAACACCGGGGAGCTGTTTTTT. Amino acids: CSVKTSGKTNTGELFF.

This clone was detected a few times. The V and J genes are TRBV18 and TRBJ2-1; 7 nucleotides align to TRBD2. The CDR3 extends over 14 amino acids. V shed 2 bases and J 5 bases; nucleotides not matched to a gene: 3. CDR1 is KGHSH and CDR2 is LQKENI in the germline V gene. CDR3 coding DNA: TGTGCCAGCTCACCAAGGACTAGTAACAATGAGCAGTTCTTC. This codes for CASSPRTSNNEQFF.

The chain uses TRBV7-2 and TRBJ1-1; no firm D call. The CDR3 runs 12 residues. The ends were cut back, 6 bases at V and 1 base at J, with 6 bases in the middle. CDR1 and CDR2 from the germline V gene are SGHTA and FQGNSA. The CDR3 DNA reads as TGTGCCAGCAGGATACAGAACACTGAAGCTTTCTTT. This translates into CASRIQNTEAFF. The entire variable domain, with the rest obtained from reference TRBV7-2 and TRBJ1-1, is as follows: GAGVSQSPSNKVTEKGKDVELRCDPISGHTALYWYRQSLGQGLEFLIYFQGNSAPDKSGLPSDRFSAERTGGSVSTLTIQRTQQEDSAVYLCASRIQNTEAFFGQGTRLTVV.

This CDR3 reads CASSRAGGQETQYF. In nucleotides, the CDR3 is TGTGCCAGCAGCCGCGCGGGGGGGCAAGAGACCCAGTACTTC. The rearrangement uses TRBV11-3 and TRBJ2-5, with TRBD2 matching over 9 bases. Germline loops: CDR1 SGHNT, CDR2 YENEEA. This CDR3 contains 14 residues. The ends lost 5 bases at V and 2 bases at J; junction bases unmatched: 3.

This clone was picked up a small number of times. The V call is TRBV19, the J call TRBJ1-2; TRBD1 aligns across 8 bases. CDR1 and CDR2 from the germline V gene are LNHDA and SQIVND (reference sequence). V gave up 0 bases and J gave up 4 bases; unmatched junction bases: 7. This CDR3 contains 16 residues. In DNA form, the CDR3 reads TGTGCCAGTAGTATAGAGCGACAGGGGTTCGGCTATGGCTACACCTTC. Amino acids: CASSIERQGFGYGYTF.

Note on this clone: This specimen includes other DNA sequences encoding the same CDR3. The CDR3 sequence is CASQTGSQPQHF. The CDR3 nucleotides read TGTGCCAGTCAAACAGGGAGTCAGCCCCAGCATTTT. This chain links TRBV28 with TRBJ1-5; weak D call: TRBD1 (6 bases). In germline, CDR1 is MDHEN, CDR2 SYDVKM. V lost 9 bases and J 6 bases, leaving 12 bases between the germline ends. There are 12 residues in the CDR3.

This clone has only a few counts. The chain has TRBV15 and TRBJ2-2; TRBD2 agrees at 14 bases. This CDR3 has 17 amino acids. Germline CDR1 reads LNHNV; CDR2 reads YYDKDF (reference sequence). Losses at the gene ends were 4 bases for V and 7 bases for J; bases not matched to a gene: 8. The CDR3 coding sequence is TGTGCCACCAGCACGTACTCGGGACTAGCGGGAGACGGGGAGCTGTTTTTT. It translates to CATSTYSGLAGDGELFF.

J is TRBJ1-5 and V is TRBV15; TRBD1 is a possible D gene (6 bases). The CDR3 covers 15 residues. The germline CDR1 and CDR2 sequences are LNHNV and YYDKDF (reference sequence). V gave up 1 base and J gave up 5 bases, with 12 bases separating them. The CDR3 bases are TGTGCCACCAGCAGAGGCGGCCAGGGGCATCAGCCCCAGCATTTT. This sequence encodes CATSRGGQGHQPQHF. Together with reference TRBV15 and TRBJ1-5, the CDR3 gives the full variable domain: DAMVIQNPRYQVTQFGKPVTLSCSQTLNHNVMYWYQQKSSQAPKLLFHYYDKDFNNEADTPDNFQSRRPNTSFCFLDIRSPGLGDTAMYLCATSRGGQGHQPQHFGDGTRLSIL.

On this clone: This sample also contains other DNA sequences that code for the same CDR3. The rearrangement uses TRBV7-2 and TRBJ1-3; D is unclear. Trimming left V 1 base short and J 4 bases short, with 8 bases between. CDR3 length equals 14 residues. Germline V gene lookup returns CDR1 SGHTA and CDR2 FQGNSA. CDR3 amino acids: CASSLVLEGNTIYF. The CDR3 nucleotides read TGTGCCAGCAGCTTAGTACTCGAGGGAAACACCATATATTTT.

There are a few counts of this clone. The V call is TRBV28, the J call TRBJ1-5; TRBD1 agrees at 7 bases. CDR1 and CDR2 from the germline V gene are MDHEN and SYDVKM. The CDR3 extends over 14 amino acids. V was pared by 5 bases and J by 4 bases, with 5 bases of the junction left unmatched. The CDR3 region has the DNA TGTGCCAGCAGTGCCGGGGACAGAAATCAGCCCCAGCATTTT. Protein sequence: CASSAGDRNQPQHF.

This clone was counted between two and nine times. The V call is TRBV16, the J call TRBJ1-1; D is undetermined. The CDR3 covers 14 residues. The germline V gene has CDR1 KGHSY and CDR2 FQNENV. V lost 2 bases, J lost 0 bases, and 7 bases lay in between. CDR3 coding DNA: TGTGCCAGCAGCCAAGGGAGAGTGAACACTGAAGCTTTCTTT. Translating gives CASSQGRVNTEAFF.

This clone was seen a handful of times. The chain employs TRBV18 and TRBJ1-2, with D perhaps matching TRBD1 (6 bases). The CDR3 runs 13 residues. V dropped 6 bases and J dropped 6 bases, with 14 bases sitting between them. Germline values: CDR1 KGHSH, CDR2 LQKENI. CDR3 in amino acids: CASSRDRQDGYTF. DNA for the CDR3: TGTGCCAGCTCCCGCGACAGGCAAGATGGCTACACCTTC.

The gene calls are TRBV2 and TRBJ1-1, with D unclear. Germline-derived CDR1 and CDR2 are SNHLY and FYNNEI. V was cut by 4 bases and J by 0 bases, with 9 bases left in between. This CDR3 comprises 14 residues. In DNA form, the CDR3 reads TGTGCCAGCAGTGGAAGTCAGTTGAACACTGAAGCTTTCTTT. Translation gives CASSGSQLNTEAFF.

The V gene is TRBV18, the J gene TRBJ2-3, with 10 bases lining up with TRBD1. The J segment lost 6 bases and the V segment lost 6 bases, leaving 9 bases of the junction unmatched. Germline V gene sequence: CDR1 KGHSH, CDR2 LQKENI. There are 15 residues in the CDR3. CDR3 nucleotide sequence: TGTGCCAGCTCCCCGCCGACAGGGGGCATGGATACGCAGTATTTT. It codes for CASSPPTGGMDTQYF.

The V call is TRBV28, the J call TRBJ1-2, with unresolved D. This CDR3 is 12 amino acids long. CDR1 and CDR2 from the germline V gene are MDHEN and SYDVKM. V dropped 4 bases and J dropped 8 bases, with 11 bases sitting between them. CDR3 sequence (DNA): TGTGCCAGCAGTTCACCCCCGGGAGGCTACACCTTC. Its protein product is CASSSPPGGYTF.

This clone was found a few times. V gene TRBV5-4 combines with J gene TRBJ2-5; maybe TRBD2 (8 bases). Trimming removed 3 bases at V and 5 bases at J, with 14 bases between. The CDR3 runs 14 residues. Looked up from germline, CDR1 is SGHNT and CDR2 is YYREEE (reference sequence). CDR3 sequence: CASSYPGGGETQYF. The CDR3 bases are TGTGCCAGCAGCTACCCGGGAGGGGGCGAGACCCAGTACTTC.

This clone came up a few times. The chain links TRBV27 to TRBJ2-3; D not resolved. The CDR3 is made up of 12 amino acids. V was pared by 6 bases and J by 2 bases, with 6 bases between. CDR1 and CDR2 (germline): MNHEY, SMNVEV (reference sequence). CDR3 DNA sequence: TGTGCCAGCAGGGAGTACACAGATACGCAGTATTTT. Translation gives CASREYTDTQYF.

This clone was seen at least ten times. The CDR3 DNA follows: TGCGCCAGCAGTCAAACAGGGCTGGGTGGACCCGGGGAGCTGTTTTTT. Protein: CASSQTGLGGPGELFF. The chain carries TRBV23-1 and TRBJ2-2; possible D gene TRBD1, 6 bases. TRBV23-1 is noted as an ORF with a role that remains uncertain. Trimming took off 2 bases at V and 6 bases at J, with 16 bases between the two ends. The CDR3 totals 16 residues.

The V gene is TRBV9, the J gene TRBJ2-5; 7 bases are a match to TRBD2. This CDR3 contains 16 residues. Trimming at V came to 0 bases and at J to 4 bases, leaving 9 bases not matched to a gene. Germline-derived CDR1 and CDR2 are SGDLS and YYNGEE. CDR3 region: CASSVGAREEGETQYF. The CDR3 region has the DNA TGTGCCAGCAGCGTAGGGGCCCGGGAGGAAGGAGAGACCCAGTACTTC. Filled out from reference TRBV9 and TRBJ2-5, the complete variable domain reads DSGVTQTPKHLITATGQRVTLRCSPRSGDLSVYWYQQSLDQGLQFLIQYYNGEERAKGNILERFSAQQFPDLHSELNLSSLELGDSALYFCASSVGAREEGETQYFGPGTRLLVL.

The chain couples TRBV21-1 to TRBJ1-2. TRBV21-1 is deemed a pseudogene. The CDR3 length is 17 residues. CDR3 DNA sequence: TGTGCCAGCCCCCATGCGGGACGATCGGCCCCTAACTATGGCTACACCTTC. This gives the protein CASPHAGRSAPNYGYTF.

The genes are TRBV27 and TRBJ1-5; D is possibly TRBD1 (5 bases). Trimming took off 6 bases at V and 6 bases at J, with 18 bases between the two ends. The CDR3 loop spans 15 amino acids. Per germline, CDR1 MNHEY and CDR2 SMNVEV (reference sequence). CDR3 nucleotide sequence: TGTGCCAGCAGCTCCTGGGGGGGGTCCCCTCAGCCCCAGCATTTT. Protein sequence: CASSSWGGSPQPQHF.

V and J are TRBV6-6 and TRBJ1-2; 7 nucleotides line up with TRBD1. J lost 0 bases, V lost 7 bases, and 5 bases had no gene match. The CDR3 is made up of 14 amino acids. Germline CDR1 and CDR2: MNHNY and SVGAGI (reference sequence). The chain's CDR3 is CASTITGANYGYTF. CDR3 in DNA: TGTGCCAGCACCATAACAGGGGCTAACTATGGCTACACCTTC.

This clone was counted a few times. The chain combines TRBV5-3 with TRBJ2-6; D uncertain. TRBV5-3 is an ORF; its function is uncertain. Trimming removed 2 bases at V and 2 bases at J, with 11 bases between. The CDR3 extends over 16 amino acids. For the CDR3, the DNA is TGTGCCAGAAGCTTCCAGCGCCTACCTGGGGCCAACGTCCTGACTTTC. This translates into CARSFQRLPGANVLTF.

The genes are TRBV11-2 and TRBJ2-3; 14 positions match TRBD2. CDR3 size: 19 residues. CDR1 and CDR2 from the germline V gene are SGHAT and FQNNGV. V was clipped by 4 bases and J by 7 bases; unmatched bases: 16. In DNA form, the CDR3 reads TGTGCCAGCAGCTCGCTGGGGACTAGCGGGAGTTCGCGCCCCCATACGCAGTATTTT. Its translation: CASSSLGTSGSSRPHTQYF.

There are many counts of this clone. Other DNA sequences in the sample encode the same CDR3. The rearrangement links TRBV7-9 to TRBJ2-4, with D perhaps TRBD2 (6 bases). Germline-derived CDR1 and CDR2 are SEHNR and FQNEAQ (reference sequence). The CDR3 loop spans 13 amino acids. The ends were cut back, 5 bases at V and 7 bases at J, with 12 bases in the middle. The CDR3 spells CASSPGGANIQYF. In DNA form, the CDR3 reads TGTGCCAGCAGCCCGGGCGGGGCGAACATTCAGTACTTC.

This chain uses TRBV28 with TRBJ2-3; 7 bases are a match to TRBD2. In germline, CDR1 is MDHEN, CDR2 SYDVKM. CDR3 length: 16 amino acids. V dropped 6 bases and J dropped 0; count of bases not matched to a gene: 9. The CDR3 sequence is CASSSGTTTSTDTQYF. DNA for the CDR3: TGTGCCAGCAGCTCTGGGACTACCACTAGCACAGATACGCAGTATTTT.

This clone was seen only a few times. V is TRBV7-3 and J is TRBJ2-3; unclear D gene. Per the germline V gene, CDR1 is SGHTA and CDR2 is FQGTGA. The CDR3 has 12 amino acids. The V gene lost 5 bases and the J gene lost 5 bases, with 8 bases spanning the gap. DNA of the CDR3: TGTGCCAGCAGCCCTAATTTAGATACGCAGTATTTT. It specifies CASSPNLDTQYF.

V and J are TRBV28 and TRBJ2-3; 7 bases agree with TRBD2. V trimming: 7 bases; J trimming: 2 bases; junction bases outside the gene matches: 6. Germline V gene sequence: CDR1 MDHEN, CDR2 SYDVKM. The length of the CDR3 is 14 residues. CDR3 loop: CASTPGTTTDTQYF. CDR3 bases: TGTGCCAGCACCCCCGGGACTACCACAGATACGCAGTATTTT.